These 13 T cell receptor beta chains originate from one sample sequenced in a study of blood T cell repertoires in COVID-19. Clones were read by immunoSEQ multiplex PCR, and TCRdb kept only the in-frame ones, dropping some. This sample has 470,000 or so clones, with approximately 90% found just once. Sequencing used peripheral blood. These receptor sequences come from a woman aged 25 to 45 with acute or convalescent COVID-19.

CDR3 coding DNA: TGTGCCAGCAGCGTAGGCGGCTTCAGCACAGATACGCAGTATTTT. Translating it yields CASSVGGFSTDTQYF. The gene calls are TRBV9 and TRBJ2-3; no clear D. The V end was cut by 0 bases, the J end by 0 bases, with 8 bases between. The V gene's germline CDR1 is SGDLS and CDR2 YYNGEE. The CDR3 has 15 residues.

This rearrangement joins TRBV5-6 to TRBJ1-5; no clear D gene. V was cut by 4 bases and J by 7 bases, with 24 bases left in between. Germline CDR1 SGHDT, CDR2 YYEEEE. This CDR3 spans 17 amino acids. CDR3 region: CASSRSGITTFRQPQHF. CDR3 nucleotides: TGTGCCAGCAGCCGGAGCGGGATCACGACCTTTCGCCAGCCCCAGCATTTT.

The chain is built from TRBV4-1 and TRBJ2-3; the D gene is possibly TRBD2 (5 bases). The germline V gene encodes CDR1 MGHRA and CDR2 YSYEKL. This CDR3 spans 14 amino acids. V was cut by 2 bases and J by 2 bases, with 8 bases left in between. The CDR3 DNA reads TGCGCCAGCAGCCAAAGAGGGAACACAGATACGCAGTATTTT. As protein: CASSQRGNTDTQYF.

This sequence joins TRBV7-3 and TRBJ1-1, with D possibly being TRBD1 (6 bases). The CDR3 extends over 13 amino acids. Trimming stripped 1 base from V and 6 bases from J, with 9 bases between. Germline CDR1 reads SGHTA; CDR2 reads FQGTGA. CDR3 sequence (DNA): TGTGCCAGCAGCTTAATAGGGGGGGCTGAAGCTTTCTTT. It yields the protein CASSLIGGAEAFF.

The CDR3 DNA reads TGTGCCAGCTGGGGAGCGGGGGGCTCCTACGAGCAGTACTTC. Protein product: CASWGAGGSYEQYF. The chain links TRBV6-5 to TRBJ2-7, with TRBD2 matching 9 bases. The CDR3 covers 14 residues. Germline V CDR1 and CDR2: MNHEY, SVGAGI. The ends lost 8 bases at V and 0 bases at J; junction bases unmatched: 5.

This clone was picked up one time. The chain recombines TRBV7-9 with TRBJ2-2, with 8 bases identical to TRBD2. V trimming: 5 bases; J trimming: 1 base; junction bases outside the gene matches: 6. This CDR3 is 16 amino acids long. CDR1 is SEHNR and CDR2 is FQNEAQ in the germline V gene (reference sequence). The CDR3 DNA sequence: TGTGCCAGCAGCCCCGTAGCGGGGAAGAACACCGGGGAGCTGTTTTTT. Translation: CASSPVAGKNTGELFF.

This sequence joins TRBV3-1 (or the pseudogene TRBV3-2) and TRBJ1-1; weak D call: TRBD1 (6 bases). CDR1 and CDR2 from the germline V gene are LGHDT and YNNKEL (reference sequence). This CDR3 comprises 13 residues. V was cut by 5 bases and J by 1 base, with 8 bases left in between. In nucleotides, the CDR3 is TGTGCCAGCAGCACGACAGGGAACACTGAAGCTTTCTTT. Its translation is CASSTTGNTEAFF.

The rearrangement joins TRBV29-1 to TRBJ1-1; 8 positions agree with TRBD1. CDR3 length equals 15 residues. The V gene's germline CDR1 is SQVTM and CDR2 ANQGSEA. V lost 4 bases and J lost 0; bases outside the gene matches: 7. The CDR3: CSVVIQGGLNTEAFF. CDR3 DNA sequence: TGCAGCGTTGTTATACAGGGGGGATTGAACACTGAAGCTTTCTTT.

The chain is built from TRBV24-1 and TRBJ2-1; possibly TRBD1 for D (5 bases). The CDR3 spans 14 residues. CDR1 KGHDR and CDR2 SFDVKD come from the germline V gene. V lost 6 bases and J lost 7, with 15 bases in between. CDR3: CATSLGRKGNEQFF. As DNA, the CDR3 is TGTGCCACCAGTCTTGGGCGGAAGGGGAATGAGCAGTTCTTC.

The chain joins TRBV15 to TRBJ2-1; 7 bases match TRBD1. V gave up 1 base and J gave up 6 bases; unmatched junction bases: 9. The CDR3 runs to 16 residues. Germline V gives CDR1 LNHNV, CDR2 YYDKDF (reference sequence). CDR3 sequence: CATSRALQGFSNEQFF. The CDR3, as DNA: TGTGCCACCAGCAGAGCTTTACAGGGGTTTAGCAATGAGCAGTTCTTC.

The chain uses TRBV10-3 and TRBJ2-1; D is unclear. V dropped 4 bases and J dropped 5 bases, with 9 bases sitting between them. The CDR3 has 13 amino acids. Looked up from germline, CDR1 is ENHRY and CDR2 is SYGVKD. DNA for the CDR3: TGTGCCATCAGTGTCCTGCCTAACAATGAGCAGTTCTTC. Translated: CAISVLPNNEQFF.

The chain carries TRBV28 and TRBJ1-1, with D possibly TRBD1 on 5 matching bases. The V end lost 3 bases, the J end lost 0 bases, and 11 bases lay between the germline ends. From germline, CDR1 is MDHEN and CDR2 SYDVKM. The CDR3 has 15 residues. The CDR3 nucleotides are TGTGCCAGCAGTTTTGCAGGGCACATGAACACTGAAGCTTTCTTT. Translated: CASSFAGHMNTEAFF.

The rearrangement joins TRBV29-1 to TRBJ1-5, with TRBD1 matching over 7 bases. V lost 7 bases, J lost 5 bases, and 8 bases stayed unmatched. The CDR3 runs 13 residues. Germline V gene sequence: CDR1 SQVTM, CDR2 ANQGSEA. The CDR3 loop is CSARQGPDQPQHF. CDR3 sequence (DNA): TGCAGCGCTCGACAGGGACCGGATCAGCCCCAGCATTTT.